The present T cell receptor beta chain was sequenced within a study of regulatory T cells in long-lasting Graves disease. Study in general: Persistent Graves' disease denoted over 5 years of antithyroid drugs plus positive TSH receptor antibodies. Findings and caveats of the study: Graves' patients with persistent disease showed TCR diversity lower than patients newly diagnosed.

Germline V CDR1 and CDR2: MNHEY, SVGEGT. The CDR3 covers 14 residues. V gave up 7 bases and J gave up 0 bases, with 12 bases separating them. This clonotype was seen only a few times. Its target is unknown. Stated time point: persistent/refractory GD, antithyroid drugs over 5 years with positive TRAb. After RNA was extracted from PBMCs, the TCR library was made from it. Arm-PCR of CDR3 regions with iRepertoire HTBI primers generated TCR beta libraries. TCRdb processed the multiplex PCR reads anew with MiXCR; each CDR3 protein has one entry. This table holds 400,000 to 450,000 distinct CDR3 sequences, roughly a quarter found once.

The source material was peripheral blood mononuclear cells (PBMCs), sampled when the disease was refractory, from a patient treated with antithyroid drugs. V usage is TRBV6-2 or TRBV6-3 and J usage is TRBJ1-2; the D is unclear. The sequence derives from a female donor with Graves disease. The CDR3 region has the DNA TGTGCCAGCACCTGGACGGGAGCTAACTATGGCTACACCTTC. As protein: CASTWTGANYGYTF.